The 22 T cell receptor beta chains given below trace back to one sample, sequenced in a study of blood T cell repertoires in COVID-19. The protocol was immunoSEQ multiplex PCR, while the TCRdb copy is restricted to in-frame clones and leaves out a portion. The table records some 220,000 clones, 80% to 95% of them present only once. Sequenced sample: peripheral blood. Receptors originate from a young man with COVID-19, enrolled during active disease.

J is TRBJ1-6 and V is TRBV3-1 (or the pseudogene TRBV3-2); D not certain. Between the trimmed V and J ends, which lost 0 bases and 8 bases, there was a span of 5 bases. The CDR3 is 13 amino acids. CDR1 and CDR2 (germline): LGHDT, YNNKEL (reference sequence). The CDR3 nucleotides are TGTGCCAGCAGCCAAGACCCTGATTCACCCCTCCACTTT. Its translation: CASSQDPDSPLHF.

This chain links TRBV11-2 with TRBJ2-1, with 8 bases identical to TRBD2. With V trimmed by 2 bases and J by 7 bases, 7 bases remained unmatched. The germline V gene encodes CDR1 SGHAT and CDR2 FQNNGV. The CDR3 runs 15 residues. Written as DNA, the CDR3 is TGTGCCAGCAGCTTACCGGGACTAGGCACGAATGAGCAGTTCTTC. Translation: CASSLPGLGTNEQFF.

V usage is TRBV3-1 (or the pseudogene TRBV3-2) and J usage is TRBJ1-2; 7 nucleotides match TRBD1. With V trimmed by 1 base and J by 7 bases, 0 bases remained unmatched. In germline, CDR1 is LGHDT, CDR2 YNNKEL (reference sequence). This CDR3 comprises 12 residues. CDR3: CASSQGDSGYTF. CDR3 coding DNA: TGTGCCAGCAGCCAAGGGGACAGTGGCTACACCTTC.

V and J are TRBV7-2 and TRBJ1-5; TRBD1 aligns across 8 bases. CDR3 length: 13 residues. The germline V gene encodes CDR1 SGHTA and CDR2 FQGNSA. V gave up 4 bases and J gave up 7 bases; unmatched junction bases: 3. The DNA of the CDR3 is TGTGCCAGCAGCTCGGACAGGGACCAGCCCCAGCATTTT. Its translation is CASSSDRDQPQHF.

The CDR3 region is CASSVRGLAKNIQYF. The CDR3 DNA is TGTGCCAGCAGCGTAAGGGGGCTAGCCAAAAACATTCAGTACTTC. J is TRBJ2-4 and V is TRBV9; the match to TRBD1 covers 7 bases. The CDR3 extends over 15 amino acids. Trimming cost V 1 base and J 0 bases; bases outside gene matches: 1. The germline gives CDR1 SGDLS, CDR2 YYNGEE.

The chain joins TRBV5-6 to TRBJ2-7, with 10 bases that match TRBD1. CDR1 is SGHDT, CDR2 YYEEEE, per germline. The junction had 8 bases not matched to a gene; V was cut back by 0 bases and J by 5 bases. This CDR3 has 16 residues. The CDR3 sequence is CASSLEFGTGDDEQYF. The CDR3 nucleotides read TGTGCCAGCAGCTTGGAGTTTGGGACAGGGGACGACGAGCAGTACTTC.

V and J are TRBV6-2 or TRBV6-3 and TRBJ2-1; the D gene is possibly TRBD2 (5 bases). Trimming removed 0 bases from V and 4 bases from J, with 10 bases in between. The germline V gene has CDR1 MNHEY and CDR2 SVGEGT. CDR3 length: 15 amino acids. CDR3 amino acids: CASSYSRTLYNEQFF. The CDR3 DNA follows: TGTGCCAGCAGTTACTCGAGGACTTTGTACAATGAGCAGTTCTTC.

Concerning this clone: At the DNA level, this CDR3 is encoded by other sequences in the same sample as well. The chain carries TRBV11-3 and TRBJ1-1; D unresolved. V was trimmed by 0 bases and J by 5 bases, leaving 7 bases between them. CDR3 length equals 13 residues. CDR1 is SGHNT, CDR2 YENEEA, per germline. CDR3 amino acids: CASSLESGTEAFF. The CDR3 coding sequence is TGTGCCAGCAGCTTAGAATCGGGAACTGAAGCTTTCTTT.

The chain has TRBV3-1 (or the pseudogene TRBV3-2) and TRBJ1-5; D uncertain. CDR1 is LGHDT and CDR2 is YNNKEL in the germline V gene (reference sequence). The CDR3 contains 15 residues. V was cut by 2 bases and J by 0 bases, with 8 bases left in between. The CDR3 sequence is CASSQSEISNQPQHF. DNA of the CDR3: TGTGCCAGCAGCCAAAGTGAGATTAGCAATCAGCCCCAGCATTTT.

This clone has more than one count but fewer than ten. Other nucleotide sequences in the sample specify the same CDR3. The V and J genes are TRBV5-1 and TRBJ1-1; 11 positions match TRBD1. The germline V gene encodes CDR1 SGHRS and CDR2 YFSETQ. V trimming: 3 bases; J trimming: 5 bases; junction bases outside the gene matches: 3. This CDR3 is 14 amino acids long. The CDR3 reads CASSSGTGGTEAFF. DNA of the CDR3: TGCGCCAGCAGCTCAGGGACAGGGGGAACTGAAGCTTTCTTT.

The chain is built from TRBV5-1 and TRBJ1-2, with D possibly matching TRBD1 (6 bases). Trimming pared 0 bases from V and 13 bases from J, leaving 22 bases between. From germline, CDR1 is SGHRS and CDR2 YFSETQ. The CDR3 sequence is 15 residues long. CDR3 DNA: TGCGCCAGCAGCTTGGTACTTGGGACAAGGGCCGTGGGCACCTTC. It encodes CASSLVLGTRAVGTF.

The chain combines TRBV2 with TRBJ1-2; 9 nucleotides agree with TRBD1. The CDR3 is made up of 13 amino acids. V gave up 3 bases and J gave up 8 bases; unmatched junction bases: 4. Germline V gene sequence: CDR1 SNHLY, CDR2 FYNNEI. Here the CDR3 reads CASSDDRGGGYTF. The CDR3 DNA follows: TGTGCCAGCAGTGACGACAGGGGGGGAGGCTACACCTTC.

The rearrangement joins TRBV3-1 (or the pseudogene TRBV3-2) to TRBJ1-1; TRBD1 might be the D (6 bases). Deletions cut 4 bases from V and 0 bases from J, with 15 bases between. Germline lookup yields CDR1 LGHDT and CDR2 YNNKEL (reference sequence). The CDR3 is made up of 16 amino acids. CDR3 region: CASSRRGGRMNTEAFF. The CDR3 DNA reads as TGTGCCAGCAGCCGTCGGGGGGGCAGGATGAACACTGAAGCTTTCTTT.

V is TRBV4-2 and J is TRBJ1-4; TRBD1 might be the D (5 bases). This CDR3 spans 19 amino acids. The germline V gene encodes CDR1 LGHNA and CDR2 YNFKEQ. V lost 1 base to trimming and J lost 7 bases, with 25 bases between them. CDR3 region: CASSQVFVFKTAYGEKLFF. CDR3 DNA sequence: TGTGCCAGCAGCCAAGTGTTTGTTTTTAAGACAGCGTATGGTGAAAAACTGTTTTTT.

CDR3 amino acids: CASTSTAQGAEKLFF. CDR3 DNA sequence: TGTGCCAGCACCTCGACAGCACAGGGGGCTGAAAAACTGTTTTTT. This rearrangement joins TRBV2 to TRBJ1-4; 9 bases fit TRBD1. This CDR3 spans 15 amino acids. With V trimmed by 7 bases and J by 7 bases, 10 bases remained unmatched. Germline CDR1 reads SNHLY; CDR2 reads FYNNEI.

The chain has TRBV7-3 and TRBJ1-1; D not certain. The germline V gene encodes CDR1 SGHTA and CDR2 FQGTGA. The CDR3 spans 14 residues. V gave up 5 bases and J gave up 1 base, with 11 bases separating them. The CDR3 DNA sequence: TGTGCCAGCAGCCCGCTAGCGGGGAACACTGAAGCTTTCTTT. Translating it yields CASSPLAGNTEAFF.

This clone has just a few counts. The chain couples TRBV19 to TRBJ1-2; 7 bases match TRBD1. The CDR3 contains 16 residues. V was clipped by 6 bases and J by 0 bases; unmatched bases: 10. The germline gives CDR1 LNHDA, CDR2 SQIVND (reference sequence). The CDR3 is CASRGTAGDSNYGYTF. DNA of the CDR3: TGTGCCAGTAGGGGGACAGCGGGAGATTCTAACTATGGCTACACCTTC.

The chain employs TRBV4-1 and TRBJ2-7; D unclear. This CDR3 has 15 residues. Trimming took 1 base from V and 2 from J, leaving 12 bases between them. The germline CDR1 and CDR2 sequences are MGHRA and YSYEKL. The DNA for the CDR3 is TGCGCCAGCAGCCAAGTTATACAGCCAACCTACGAGCAGTACTTC. It encodes CASSQVIQPTYEQYF.

This clone was observed once. V is TRBV7-9 and J is TRBJ2-1; 7 bases are a match to TRBD1. There are 16 residues in the CDR3. Looked up from germline, CDR1 is SEHNR and CDR2 is FQNEAQ (reference sequence). J was trimmed by 6 bases and V by 0 bases; bases with no gene match: 8. The CDR3 region has the DNA TGTGCCAGCAGCTTAGCTTCGGGACAGAGCGGCAATGAGCAGTTCTTC. Residues: CASSLASGQSGNEQFF.

The chain uses TRBV12-3 or TRBV12-4 and TRBJ1-1; D gene unclear. V was clipped by 3 bases and J by 4 bases, with 6 bases between them. The CDR3 sequence is 12 residues long. Written as DNA, the CDR3 is TGTGCCAGCAGTTTTGCCAGCACTGAAGCTTTCTTT. It yields the protein CASSFASTEAFF.

This clone was seen a single time. This chain links TRBV7-2 with TRBJ2-1, with TRBD1 identical over 9 bases. The length of the CDR3 is 15 residues. J was trimmed by 8 bases and V by 1 base; bases with no gene match: 6. In germline, CDR1 is SGHTA, CDR2 FQGNSA. The CDR3 nucleotides read TGTGCCAGCAGCTTAGGGGACAGGGTGAGCGATGAGCAGTTCTTC. Translation gives CASSLGDRVSDEQFF. Looking up the rest from reference TRBV7-2 and TRBJ2-1 gives the full variable domain: GAGVSQSPSNKVTEKGKDVELRCDPISGHTALYWYRQSLGQGLEFLIYFQGNSAPDKSGLPSDRFSAERTGGSVSTLTIQRTQQEDSAVYLCASSLGDRVSDEQFFGPGTRLTVL.

This clone was seen only once. This chain links TRBV28 with TRBJ1-2; perhaps TRBD1 as D (5 bases). The CDR3 covers 16 residues. The germline V gene encodes CDR1 MDHEN and CDR2 SYDVKM. Trimming removed 3 bases from V and 4 bases from J, with 18 bases in between. In DNA, the CDR3 is TGTGCCAGCAGTTTTGGGGGGGTTGGCGCAGGCTATGGCTACACCTTC. It yields the protein CASSFGGVGAGYGYTF.